Given below is one TCR beta chain in context. A sample-barcoded 5' primer and a J-beta primer mix were used in a second PCR of about 7 to 12 cycles. Each CDR3 protein is one row after TCRdb ran MiXCR on the 5' RACE reads. Of roughly 1.5 million distinct CDR3 sequences in the sample, approximately 43% were seen once. The sample comes from a study of blood T cells in healthy people across ages. The clonotype comes from a woman between 18 and 29 years old in good health. Sequencing was done on a sample of blood.

CDR3 protein: CASSLPGGANEKLFF. DNA of the CDR3: TGCGCCAGCAGCTTGCCCGGAGGAGCAAATGAAAAACTGTTTTTT. The rearrangement links TRBV5-1 to TRBJ1-4; the D is unclear. Between the trimmed V and J ends, which lost 1 base and 5 bases, there was a span of 12 bases. The V gene's germline CDR1 is SGHRS and CDR2 YFSETQ. The CDR3 runs 15 residues.